Each of the 8 T cell receptor beta chains below was sequenced from the same sample in a study of long-term antiretroviral therapy in people with HIV. Sequencing used immunoSEQ v3.0 at survey level. Produced via immunoSEQ multiplex PCR; TCRdb's table is partial and in-frame only. The data show 25,000 to 35,000 clones, approximately 90% seen once. Sample: unsorted PBMCs, taken 3.1 years after starting antiretroviral therapy. These receptors originate from a young man with HIV.

This clone rates as medium-sized (0.01 to 0.1%). The rearrangement links TRBV7-9 to TRBJ1-1, with D possibly TRBD1 on 6 matching bases. V lost 10 bases and J 7 bases, leaving 16 bases between the germline ends. This CDR3 contains 12 residues. The germline V gene encodes CDR1 SEHNR and CDR2 FQNEAQ (reference sequence). CDR3 in amino acids: CAITGMGVEAFF. The CDR3 region has the DNA TGTGCCATCACAGGGATGGGGGTTGAAGCTTTCTTT.

This chain joins TRBV6-1 and TRBJ2-1, with 9 bases lining up with TRBD1. J gave up 10 bases and V 2 bases, and 6 bases lay outside the gene matches. Per the germline V gene, CDR1 is MNHNS and CDR2 is SASEGT. This CDR3 region has 14 residues. CDR3 sequence (DNA): TGTGCCAGCAGTGAACAGGACAGGGGCCGGGAGCAGTTCTTC. Protein sequence: CASSEQDRGREQFF.

Details on this clone: One end of the junction varies from germline; a read error may be responsible. V usage is TRBV10-1 and J usage is TRBJ2-1; unclear D gene. CDR3 length: 8 residues. Germline V gives CDR1 WNHNN, CDR2 SYGVQD (reference sequence). CDR3 DNA: TGCGCCAGCATTGAGCAGTTCTTC. Amino acid sequence: CASIEQFF.

The V call is TRBV7-6, the J call TRBJ1-4; D not certain. V lost 2 bases and J 8 bases, leaving 9 bases between the germline ends. CDR3 size: 13 residues. Germline CDR1 reads SGHVS; CDR2 reads FNYEAQ. The CDR3 protein is CASSLSNGEKLFF. As DNA, the CDR3 is TGTGCCAGCAGCTTATCTAACGGGGAAAAACTGTTTTTT.

This sequence joins TRBV10-3 and TRBJ2-1; TRBD2 matches at 12 bases. The CDR3 is 16 amino acids. The V gene's germline CDR1 is ENHRY and CDR2 SYGVKD. V lost 5 bases and J lost 9; bases outside the gene matches: 11. The CDR3 region has the DNA TGTGCCATCAGTCAACGGCTAGCGGGGGGGCCGAGTGAGCAGTTCTTC. Protein sequence: CAISQRLAGGPSEQFF.

Points on this clone: An end of the junction does not agree with germline; a read error may underlie this. The rearrangement uses TRBV6-1 and TRBJ1-2, with D unresolved. Germline CDR1 reads MNHNS; CDR2 reads SASEGT. This CDR3 is built from 13 residues. The CDR3 DNA is TGTGCCAGCAGTGAAGCTTCCCAGACGAGACTCCACTTC. Its translation: CASSEASQTRLHF.

This clone was picked up a small number of times. The J gene is TRBJ1-2, the V gene TRBV30; 7 bases map to TRBD1. Trimming cost V 8 bases and J 2 bases; bases outside gene matches: 5. The germline V gene has CDR1 GTSNPN and CDR2 SVGIG (reference sequence). The CDR3 is 12 residues long. For the CDR3, the DNA is TGTGCCGGGGGACAGCAGAACTATGGCTACACCTTC. Translation gives CAGGQQNYGYTF. The complete variable domain, with remaining parts taken from reference TRBV30 and TRBJ1-2, reads SQTIHQWPATLVQPVGSPLSLECTVEGTSNPNLYWYRQAAGRGLQLLFYSVGIGQISSEVPQNLSASRPQDRQFILSSKKLLLSDSGFYLCAGGQQNYGYTFGSGTRLTVV.

The chain joins TRBV4-3 to TRBJ1-1; D is undetermined. Germline loops: CDR1 LGHNA, CDR2 YSLEER. The CDR3 has 15 residues. V was shortened by 0 bases and J by 1 base, with 9 bases between the two germline ends. Here the CDR3 reads CASSQESTWNTEAFF. The DNA of the CDR3 is TGCGCCAGCAGCCAAGAATCCACATGGAACACTGAAGCTTTCTTT.